This paragraph covers one T cell receptor (beta chain) sequence. The antigen remains unidentified. The naive CD8 subset, CD45RO-negative cells positively selected for CCR7, excluded terminally differentiated effector memory CD45RA+ cells. Donation came from healthy HIV-negative adults that had no recent acute infections or vaccinations. The data are from a study of shared clonotypes between healthy human individuals. General study points: Memory subsets generally showed smaller estimated richness than naive subsets did.

Measured with immunoSEQ multiplex PCR; TCRdb has only the in-frame clones, and not every one. This sample carries roughly 2.1 million clones, about 93% of them seen once, and the ten largest clones take 1.7%. The CDR3 contains 15 residues. Germline CDR1 reads SSHAT; CDR2 reads FNYEAQ (reference sequence). The receptor's source is a young man in good health. Some clones in this sample may be carry-over from other donors' samples. The gene calls are TRBV7-7 and TRBJ2-5; D is perhaps TRBD1 or TRBD2 (5 bases each). The better agreement between TRBJ2-7 and the DNA end casts doubt on the J call. Sequenced material: naive CD8+ T cells from PBMCs. The CDR3 loop reads CASAVTDSQGYEQYF. For the CDR3, the DNA is TGTGCCAGCGCGGTGACGGACTCCCAGGGCTACGAGCAGTACTTC.